This T cell receptor beta chain was profiled in a study of T-cell reconstitution after alpha-beta-depleted transplantation in children. During its preparation, the TCRbeta library received unique molecular identifiers. TCRdb reprocessed the PCR reads with MiXCR, giving one entry per CDR3 protein. The data contain roughly 400,000 distinct CDR3 sequences, roughly 21% of them singletons. This clonotype was recorded many times. Per germline, CDR1 ENHRY and CDR2 SYGVKD. Trimming took off 6 bases at V and 3 bases at J, with 6 bases between the two ends. The CDR3 extends over 11 amino acids. The receptor comes from a human donor who donated a stem cell graft to a child with acute myeloid leukemia. The source material was PBMCs from the stem cell graft donor, sampled from the stem cell graft. The V and J genes are TRBV10-3 and TRBJ2-7; D gene ambiguous. CDR3 sequence: CAISENYEQYF. The CDR3 nucleotides read TGTGCCATCAGCGAAAACTACGAGCAGTACTTC.